There are many counts of the clone carrying this T cell receptor (beta chain). Its antigen is undetermined. The data are from a study of T cells in Graves' hyperthyroidism and ophthalmopathy. PBMCs were derived from 9.5 to 10 ml fresh peripheral blood. Researchers took RNA transcripts and amplified the TCR beta CDR3 regions from them. A set of HTBI primers served as the primers for a first-round RT-PCR of the TCR CDR3. TCRdb ran MiXCR on the multiplex PCR reads and lists one entry per CDR3 protein. The table lists over 450,000 distinct CDR3 sequences, about a sixth of them singletons. General study points: Blood also showed most of the thyroid clonotypes that were expanded above 0.001.

Deletions cut 0 bases from V and 0 bases from J, with 12 bases between. Germline lookup yields CDR1 SGHTA and CDR2 FQGNSA. This CDR3 is built from 17 residues. The clonotype comes from a woman aged 18 to 35 with Graves' ophthalmopathy. Sequenced: blood. V is TRBV7-2 and J is TRBJ2-1; no clear D gene. CDR3 sequence: CASSLALLPSSYNEQFF. The DNA for the CDR3 is TGTGCCAGCAGCTTAGCGCTACTGCCAAGCTCCTACAATGAGCAGTTCTTC.